This entry describes one TCR beta chain. Its target is unknown. The V gene end was trimmed by 6 bases and the J gene end by 1 base; junction bases not matched to a gene: 5. Germline V CDR1 and CDR2: MNHEY, SVGAGI. The CDR3 loop spans 15 amino acids. This sample is part of a study of cytomegalovirus exposure and HLA in healthy donors. The PCR employed 60 Vbeta primers together with 13 Jbeta primers. Sequencing used immunoSEQ multiplex PCR; TCRdb keeps in-frame clones, though not all of them. The sample yields 150,000 or so clones, about three quarters seen once. Study outcomes and limitations: Rarity held for most TCR sequences, but there were some public TCRs that occurred in many donors. The study flagged roughly 160 TCR beta chains as cytomegalovirus-associated. One later analysis reportedly identified an Asian-associated ancestry cluster that showed fewer N-insertions than the roughly 600-donor mean.

The rearrangement joins TRBV6-5 to TRBJ1-5; 8 bases are shared with TRBD1. The sample comprised PBMCs. This clonotype was obtained from a female donor in good health and CMV-seronegative. The chain's CDR3 is CASSSQGASNQPQHF. In nucleotides, the CDR3 is TGTGCCAGCAGCTCCCAGGGGGCAAGCAATCAGCCCCAGCATTTT.